The entry that follows covers one TCR beta chain sequence. Its target is not known. The entry originates in a study of cytomegalovirus exposure and HLA in healthy donors. Study-level background: In terms of ancestry, the Caucasian-associated cluster contained roughly 80% of the approximately 380 genotyped donors. General study findings and limits: There were 150 to 200 TCR beta chains listed as cytomegalovirus-associated. Many donors carried some public TCRs, although rarity characterized most TCR sequences.

Amplification used 60 Vbeta primers and 13 Jbeta primers. This table comes from immunoSEQ multiplex PCR, and its TCRdb copy is limited to in-frame clones, with some not included. The table lists fewer than 200,000 clones, about 72% of them singletons. V lost 5 bases, J lost 2 bases, and 15 bases lay in between. CDR3 length equals 15 residues. From germline, CDR1 is MDHEN and CDR2 SYDVKM. The chain carries TRBV28 and TRBJ1-1; D might be TRBD1 (5 bases). Sequenced input: PBMCs. This clonotype was sampled from a girl aged 10 to 17 in good health and CMV-seronegative. The CDR3 nucleotides are TGTGCCAGCAGTGCGGGGGGGTACCCAAACACTGAAGCTTTCTTT. Protein product: CASSAGGYPNTEAFF.